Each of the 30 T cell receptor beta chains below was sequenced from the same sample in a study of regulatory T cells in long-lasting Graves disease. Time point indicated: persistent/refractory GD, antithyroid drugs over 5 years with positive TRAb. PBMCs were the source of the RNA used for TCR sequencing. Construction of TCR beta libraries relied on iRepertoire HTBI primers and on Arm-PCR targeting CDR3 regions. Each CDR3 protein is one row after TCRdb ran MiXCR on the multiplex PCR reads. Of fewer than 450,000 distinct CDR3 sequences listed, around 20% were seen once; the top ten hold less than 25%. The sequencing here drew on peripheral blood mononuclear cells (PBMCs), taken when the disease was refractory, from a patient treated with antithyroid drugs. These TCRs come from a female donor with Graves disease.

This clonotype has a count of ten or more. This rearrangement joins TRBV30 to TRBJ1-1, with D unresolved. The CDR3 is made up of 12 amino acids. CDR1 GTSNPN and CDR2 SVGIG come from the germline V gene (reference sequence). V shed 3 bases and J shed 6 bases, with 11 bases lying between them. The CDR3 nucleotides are TGTGCCTGGAGAGAAGTGATCTCTGAAGCTTTCTTT. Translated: CAWREVISEAFF.

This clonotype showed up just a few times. The CDR3 DNA follows: TGTGCCAGTAGCCGCCACGGACTAGCGGACTCCTACAATGAGCAGTTCTTC. This gives the protein CASSRHGLADSYNEQFF. The rearrangement joins TRBV19 to TRBJ2-1; 10 bases match TRBD2. The J segment lost 0 bases and the V segment lost 6 bases, leaving 8 bases of the junction unmatched. Germline CDR1 and CDR2: LNHDA and SQIVND (reference sequence). The CDR3 is made up of 17 amino acids.

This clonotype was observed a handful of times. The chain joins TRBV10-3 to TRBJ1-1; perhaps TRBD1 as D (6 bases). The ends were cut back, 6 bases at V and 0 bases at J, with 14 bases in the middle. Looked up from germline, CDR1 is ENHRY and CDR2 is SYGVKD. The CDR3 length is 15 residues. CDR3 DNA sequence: TGTGCCATCAGGGATAGACAGGCGGTGAACACTGAAGCTTTCTTT. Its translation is CAIRDRQAVNTEAFF.

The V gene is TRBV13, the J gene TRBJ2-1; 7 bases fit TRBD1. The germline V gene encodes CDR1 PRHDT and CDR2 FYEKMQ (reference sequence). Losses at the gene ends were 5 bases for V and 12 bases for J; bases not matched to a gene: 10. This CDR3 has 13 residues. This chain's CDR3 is CASSRRQGEAQFF. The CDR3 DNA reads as TGTGCCAGCAGCAGACGACAGGGAGAGGCGCAGTTCTTC.

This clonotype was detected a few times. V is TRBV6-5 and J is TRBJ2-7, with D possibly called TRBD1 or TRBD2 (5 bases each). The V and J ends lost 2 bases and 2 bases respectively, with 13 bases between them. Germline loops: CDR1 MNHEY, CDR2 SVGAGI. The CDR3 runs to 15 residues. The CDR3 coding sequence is TGTGCCAGCAGTTACCCAGGGACGCCCGCCTACGAGCAGTACTTC. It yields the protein CASSYPGTPAYEQYF.

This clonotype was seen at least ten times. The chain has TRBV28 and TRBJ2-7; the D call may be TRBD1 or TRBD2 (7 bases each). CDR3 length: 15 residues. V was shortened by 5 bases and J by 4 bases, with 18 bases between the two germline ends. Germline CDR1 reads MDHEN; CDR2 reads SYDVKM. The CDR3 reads CASSLRQGGRYEQYF. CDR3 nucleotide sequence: TGTGCCAGCAGTCTCCGCCAGGGGGGGCGGTACGAGCAGTACTTC.

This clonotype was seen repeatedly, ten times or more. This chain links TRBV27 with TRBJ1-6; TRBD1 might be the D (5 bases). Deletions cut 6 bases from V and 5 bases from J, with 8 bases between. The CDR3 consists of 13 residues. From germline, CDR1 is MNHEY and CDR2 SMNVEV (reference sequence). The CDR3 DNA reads TGTGCCAGCAGCGACAGAAATAATTCACCCCTCCACTTT. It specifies CASSDRNNSPLHF.

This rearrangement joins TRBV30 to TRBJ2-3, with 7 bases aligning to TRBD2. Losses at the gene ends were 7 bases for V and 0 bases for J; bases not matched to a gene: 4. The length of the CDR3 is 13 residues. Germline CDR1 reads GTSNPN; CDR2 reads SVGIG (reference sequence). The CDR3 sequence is CALHSGSTDTQYF. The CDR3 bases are TGTGCCTTACATAGCGGGAGCACAGATACGCAGTATTTT. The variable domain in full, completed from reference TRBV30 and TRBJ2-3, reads SQTIHQWPATLVQPVGSPLSLECTVEGTSNPNLYWYRQAAGRGLQLLFYSVGIGQISSEVPQNLSASRPQDRQFILSSKKLLLSDSGFYLCALHSGSTDTQYFGPGTRLTVL.

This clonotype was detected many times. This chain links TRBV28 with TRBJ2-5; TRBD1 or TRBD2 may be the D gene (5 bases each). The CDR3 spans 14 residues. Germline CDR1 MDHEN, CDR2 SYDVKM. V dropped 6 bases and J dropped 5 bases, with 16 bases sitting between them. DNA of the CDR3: TGTGCCAGCAGACCCGGGGCCGGATTGGAGACCCAGTACTTC. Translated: CASRPGAGLETQYF. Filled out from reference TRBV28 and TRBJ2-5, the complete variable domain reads DVKVTQSSRYLVKRTGEKVFLECVQDMDHENMFWYRQDPGLGLRLIYFSYDVKMKEKGDIPEGYSVSREKKERFSLILESASTNQTSMYLCASRPGAGLETQYFGPGTRLLVL.

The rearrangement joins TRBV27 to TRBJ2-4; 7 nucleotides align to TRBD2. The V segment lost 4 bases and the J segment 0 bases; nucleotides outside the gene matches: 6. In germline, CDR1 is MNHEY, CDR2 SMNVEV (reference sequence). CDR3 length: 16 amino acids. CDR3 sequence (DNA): TGTGCCAGCAGTTCGCAGGGAGGGGTAGCCAAAAACATTCAGTACTTC. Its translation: CASSSQGGVAKNIQYF.

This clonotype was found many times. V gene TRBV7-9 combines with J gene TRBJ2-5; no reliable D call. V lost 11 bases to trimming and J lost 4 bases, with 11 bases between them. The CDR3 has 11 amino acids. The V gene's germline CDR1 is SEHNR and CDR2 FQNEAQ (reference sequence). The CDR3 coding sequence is TGTGCCTATATAACAGCAGAGACCCAGTACTTC. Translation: CAYITAETQYF.

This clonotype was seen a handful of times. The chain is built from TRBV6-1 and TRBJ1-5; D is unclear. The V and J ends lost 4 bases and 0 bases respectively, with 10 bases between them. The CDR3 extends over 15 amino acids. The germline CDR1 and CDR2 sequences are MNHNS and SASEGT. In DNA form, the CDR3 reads TGTGCCAGCAGTGCTCCTCCTTATAGCAATCAGCCCCAGCATTTT. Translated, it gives CASSAPPYSNQPQHF.

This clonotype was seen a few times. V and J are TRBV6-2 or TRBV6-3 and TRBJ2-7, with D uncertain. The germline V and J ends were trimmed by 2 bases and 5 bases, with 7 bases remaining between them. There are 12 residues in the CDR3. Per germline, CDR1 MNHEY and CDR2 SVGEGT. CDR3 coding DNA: TGTGCCAGCAGTTACCTCAACAACGAGCAGTACTTC. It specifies CASSYLNNEQYF.

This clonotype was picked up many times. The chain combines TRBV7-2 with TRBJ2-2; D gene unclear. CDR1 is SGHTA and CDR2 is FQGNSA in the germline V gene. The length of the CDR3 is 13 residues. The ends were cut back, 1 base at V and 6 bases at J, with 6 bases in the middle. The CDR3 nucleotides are TGTGCCAGCAGCTTAGGACTCTCCGGGGAGCTGTTTTTT. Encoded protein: CASSLGLSGELFF.

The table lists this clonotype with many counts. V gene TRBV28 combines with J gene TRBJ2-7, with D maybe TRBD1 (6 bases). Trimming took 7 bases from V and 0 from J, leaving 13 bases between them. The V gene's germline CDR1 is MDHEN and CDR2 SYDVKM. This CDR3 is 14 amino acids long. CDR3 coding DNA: TGTGCCAGCACCCTAACAGGGAACTCCTACGAGCAGTACTTC. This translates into CASTLTGNSYEQYF.

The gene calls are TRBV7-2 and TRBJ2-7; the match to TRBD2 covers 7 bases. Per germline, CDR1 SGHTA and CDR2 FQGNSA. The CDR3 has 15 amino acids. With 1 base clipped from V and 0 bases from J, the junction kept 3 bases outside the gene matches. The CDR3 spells CASSLVTGGSYEQYF. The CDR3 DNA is TGTGCCAGCAGCTTAGTTACGGGAGGCTCCTACGAGCAGTACTTC. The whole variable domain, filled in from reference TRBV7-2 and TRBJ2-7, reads GAGVSQSPSNKVTEKGKDVELRCDPISGHTALYWYRQSLGQGLEFLIYFQGNSAPDKSGLPSDRFSAERTGGSVSTLTIQRTQQEDSAVYLCASSLVTGGSYEQYFGPGTRLTVT.

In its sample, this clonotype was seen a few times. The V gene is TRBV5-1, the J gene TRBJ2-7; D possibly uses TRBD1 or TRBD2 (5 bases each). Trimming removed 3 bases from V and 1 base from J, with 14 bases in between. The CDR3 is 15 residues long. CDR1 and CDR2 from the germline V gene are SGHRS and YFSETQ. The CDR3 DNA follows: TGCGCCAGCAGCTCGTGGGGGTCCTCTTCCTACGAGCAGTACTTC. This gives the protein CASSSWGSSSYEQYF.

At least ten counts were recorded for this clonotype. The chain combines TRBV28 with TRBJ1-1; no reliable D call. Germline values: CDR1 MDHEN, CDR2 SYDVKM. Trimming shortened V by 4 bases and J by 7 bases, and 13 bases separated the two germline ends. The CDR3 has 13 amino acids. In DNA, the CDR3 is TGTGCCAGCAGTTACCCTAACGAGTATGAAGCTTTCTTT. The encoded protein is CASSYPNEYEAFF.

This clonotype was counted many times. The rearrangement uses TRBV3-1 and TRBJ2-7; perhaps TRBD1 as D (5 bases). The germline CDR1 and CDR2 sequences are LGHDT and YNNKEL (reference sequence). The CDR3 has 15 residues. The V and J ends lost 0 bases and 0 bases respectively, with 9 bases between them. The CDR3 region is CASSQEGLGSYEQYF. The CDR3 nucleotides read TGTGCCAGCAGCCAAGAGGGGCTAGGCTCCTACGAGCAGTACTTC.

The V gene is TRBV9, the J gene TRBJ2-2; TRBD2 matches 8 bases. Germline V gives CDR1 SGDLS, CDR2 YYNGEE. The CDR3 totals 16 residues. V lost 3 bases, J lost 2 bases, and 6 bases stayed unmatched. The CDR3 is CASSARLAPNTGELFF. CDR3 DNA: TGTGCCAGCAGCGCCCGACTAGCGCCTAACACCGGGGAGCTGTTTTTT. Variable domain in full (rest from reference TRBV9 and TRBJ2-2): DSGVTQTPKHLITATGQRVTLRCSPRSGDLSVYWYQQSLDQGLQFLIQYYNGEERAKGNILERFSAQQFPDLHSELNLSSLELGDSALYFCASSARLAPNTGELFFGEGSRLTVL.

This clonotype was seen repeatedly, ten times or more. The CDR3 sequence is CACFGPGSYGYTF. The CDR3 nucleotides read TGTGCCTGCTTCGGCCCCGGCTCCTATGGCTACACCTTC. This chain joins TRBV30 and TRBJ1-2, with unresolved D. This CDR3 is 13 amino acids long. Trimming took off 6 bases at V and 4 bases at J, with 15 bases between the two ends. Looked up from germline, CDR1 is GTSNPN and CDR2 is SVGIG (reference sequence).

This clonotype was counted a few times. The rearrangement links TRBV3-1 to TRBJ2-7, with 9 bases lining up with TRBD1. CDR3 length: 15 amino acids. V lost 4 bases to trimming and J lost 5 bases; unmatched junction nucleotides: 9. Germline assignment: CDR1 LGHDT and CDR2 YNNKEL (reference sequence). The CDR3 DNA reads TGTGCCAGCAGCCGGACCGGGACAGGGTCCGACGAGCAGTACTTC. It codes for CASSRTGTGSDEQYF.

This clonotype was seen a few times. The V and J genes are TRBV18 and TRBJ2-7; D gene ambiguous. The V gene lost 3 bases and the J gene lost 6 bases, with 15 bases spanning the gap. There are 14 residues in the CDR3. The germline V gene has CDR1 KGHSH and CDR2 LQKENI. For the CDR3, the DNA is TGTGCCAGCTCACCTATGGCCGTAACACCCGAGCAGTACTTC. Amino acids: CASSPMAVTPEQYF.

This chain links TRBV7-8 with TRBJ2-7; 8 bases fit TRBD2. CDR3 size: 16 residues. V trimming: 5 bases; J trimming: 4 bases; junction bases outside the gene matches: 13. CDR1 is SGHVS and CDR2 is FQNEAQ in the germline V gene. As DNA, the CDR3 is TGTGCCAGCAGCAGAGGGGTCGCGGGAGGAAGGTACGAGCAGTACTTC. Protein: CASSRGVAGGRYEQYF.

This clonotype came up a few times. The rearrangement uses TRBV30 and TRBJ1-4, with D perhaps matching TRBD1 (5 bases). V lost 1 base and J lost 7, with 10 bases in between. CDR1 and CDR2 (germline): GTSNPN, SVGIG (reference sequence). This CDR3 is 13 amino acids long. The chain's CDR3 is CAWSAGSVEKLFF. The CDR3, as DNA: TGTGCCTGGAGTGCAGGGTCGGTTGAAAAACTGTTTTTT.

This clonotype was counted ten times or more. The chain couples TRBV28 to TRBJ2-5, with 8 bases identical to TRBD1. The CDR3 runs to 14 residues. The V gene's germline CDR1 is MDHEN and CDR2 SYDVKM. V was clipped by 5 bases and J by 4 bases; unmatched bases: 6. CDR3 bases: TGTGCCAGCAGTCGACCGGGACAGGTAGAGACCCAGTACTTC. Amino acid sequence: CASSRPGQVETQYF.

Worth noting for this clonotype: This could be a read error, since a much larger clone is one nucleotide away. CDR3 nucleotide sequence: TGTGCCAGCAGTCAAGACATACAAGAGACCCAGTACTTC. Translated, it gives CASSQDIQETQYF. The chain has TRBV5-6 and TRBJ2-5; D uncertain. Germline V lookup: CDR1 SGHDT, CDR2 YYEEEE. There are 13 residues in the CDR3. V was trimmed by 5 bases and J by 2 bases, leaving 10 bases between them.

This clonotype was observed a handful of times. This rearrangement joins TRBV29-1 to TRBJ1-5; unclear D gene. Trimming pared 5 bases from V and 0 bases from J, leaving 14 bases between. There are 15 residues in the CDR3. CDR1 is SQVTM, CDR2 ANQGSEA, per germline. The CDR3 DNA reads TGCAGCGTTAGAGTTCGGCCGGATAGCAATCAGCCCCAGCATTTT. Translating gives CSVRVRPDSNQPQHF. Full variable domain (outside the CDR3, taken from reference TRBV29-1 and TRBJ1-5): SAVISQKPSRDICQRGTSLTIQCQVDSQVTMMFWYRQQPGQSLTLIATANQGSEATYESGFVIDKFPISRPNLTFSTLTVSNMSPEDSSIYLCSVRVRPDSNQPQHFGDGTRLSIL.

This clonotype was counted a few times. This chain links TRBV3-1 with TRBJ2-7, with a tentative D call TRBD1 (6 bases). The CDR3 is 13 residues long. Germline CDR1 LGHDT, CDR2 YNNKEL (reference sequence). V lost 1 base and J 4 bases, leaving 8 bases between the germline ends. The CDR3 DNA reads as TGTGCCAGCAGCCAAGCTAGGGGGTACGAGCAGTACTTC. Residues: CASSQARGYEQYF.

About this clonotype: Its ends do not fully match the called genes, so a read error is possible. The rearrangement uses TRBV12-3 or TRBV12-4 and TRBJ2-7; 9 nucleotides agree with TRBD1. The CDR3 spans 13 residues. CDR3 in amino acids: CASSLGQGYGQYF. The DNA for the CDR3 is TGTGCCAGCAGTTTGGGACAGGGCTACGGGCAGTACTTC.